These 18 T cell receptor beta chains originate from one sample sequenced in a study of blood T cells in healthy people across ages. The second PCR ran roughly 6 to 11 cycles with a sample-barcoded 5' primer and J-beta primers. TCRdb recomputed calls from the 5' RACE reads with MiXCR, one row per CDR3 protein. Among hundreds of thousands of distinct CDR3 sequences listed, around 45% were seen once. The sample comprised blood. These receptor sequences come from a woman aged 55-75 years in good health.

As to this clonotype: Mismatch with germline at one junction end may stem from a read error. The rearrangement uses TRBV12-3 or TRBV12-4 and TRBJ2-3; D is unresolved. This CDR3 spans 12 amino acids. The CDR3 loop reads CASAESADMQYF. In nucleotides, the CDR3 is TGTGCCAGCGCCGAGTCGGCAGATATGCAGTATTTT.

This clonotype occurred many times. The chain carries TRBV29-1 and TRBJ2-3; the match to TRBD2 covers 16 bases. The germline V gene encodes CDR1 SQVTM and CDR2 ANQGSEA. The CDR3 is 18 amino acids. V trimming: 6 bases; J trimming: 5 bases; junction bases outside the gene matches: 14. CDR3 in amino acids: CSVEYTGTSGRVVDTQYF. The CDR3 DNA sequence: TGCAGCGTCGAATATACCGGGACTAGCGGGAGGGTAGTAGATACGCAGTATTTT.

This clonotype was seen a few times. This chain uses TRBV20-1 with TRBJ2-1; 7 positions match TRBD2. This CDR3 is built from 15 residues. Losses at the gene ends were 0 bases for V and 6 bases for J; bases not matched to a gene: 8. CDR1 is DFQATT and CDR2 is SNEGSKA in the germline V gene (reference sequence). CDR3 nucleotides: TGCAGTGCTAGAGATCTGGCGGGAGCCACCAATGAGCAGTTCTTC. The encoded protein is CSARDLAGATNEQFF.

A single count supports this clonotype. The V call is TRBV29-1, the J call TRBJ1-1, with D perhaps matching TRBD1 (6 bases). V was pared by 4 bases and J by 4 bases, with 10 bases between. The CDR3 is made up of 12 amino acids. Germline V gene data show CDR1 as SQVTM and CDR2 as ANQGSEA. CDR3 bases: TGCAGCGTTGCAGGGGATGCCACTGAAGCTTTCTTT. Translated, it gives CSVAGDATEAFF.

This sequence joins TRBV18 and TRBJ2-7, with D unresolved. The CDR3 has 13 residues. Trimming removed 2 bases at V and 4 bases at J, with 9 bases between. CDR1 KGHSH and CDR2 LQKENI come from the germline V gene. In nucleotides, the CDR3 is TGTGCCAGCTCACCAATAGGTGGATACGAGCAGTACTTC. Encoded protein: CASSPIGGYEQYF.

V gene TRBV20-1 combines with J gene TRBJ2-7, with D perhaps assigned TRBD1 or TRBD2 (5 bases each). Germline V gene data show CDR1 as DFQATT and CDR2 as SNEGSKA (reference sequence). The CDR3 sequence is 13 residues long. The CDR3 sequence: CSPERDLLYEQYF. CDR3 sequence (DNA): TGCAGCCCCGAGAGGGACCTCTTATACGAGCAGTACTTC.

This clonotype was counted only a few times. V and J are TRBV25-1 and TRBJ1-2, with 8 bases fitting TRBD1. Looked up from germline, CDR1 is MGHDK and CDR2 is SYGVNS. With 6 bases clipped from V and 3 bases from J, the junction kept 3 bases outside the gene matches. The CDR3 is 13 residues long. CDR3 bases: TGTGCCAGCAGCACAGGGGGAGACTATGGCTACACCTTC. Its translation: CASSTGGDYGYTF.

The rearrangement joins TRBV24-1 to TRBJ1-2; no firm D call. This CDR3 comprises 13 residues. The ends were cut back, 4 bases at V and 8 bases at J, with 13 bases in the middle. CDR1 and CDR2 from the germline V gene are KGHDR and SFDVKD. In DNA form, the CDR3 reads TGTGCCACCAGTGACCGCGGAGGGAAAGGCTACACCTTC. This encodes CATSDRGGKGYTF.

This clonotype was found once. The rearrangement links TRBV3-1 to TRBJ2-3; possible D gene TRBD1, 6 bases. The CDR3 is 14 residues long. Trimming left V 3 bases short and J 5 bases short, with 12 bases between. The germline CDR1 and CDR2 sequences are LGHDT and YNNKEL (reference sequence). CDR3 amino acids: CASSQKQGRDTQYF. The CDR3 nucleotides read TGTGCCAGCAGCCAGAAACAGGGTCGAGATACGCAGTATTTT.

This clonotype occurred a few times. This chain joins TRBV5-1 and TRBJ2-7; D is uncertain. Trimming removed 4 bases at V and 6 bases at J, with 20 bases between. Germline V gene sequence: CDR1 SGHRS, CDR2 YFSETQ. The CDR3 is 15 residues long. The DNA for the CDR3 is TGCGCCAGCAGCCTTGTAATCCTGGGTACCAGCGAGCAGTACTTC. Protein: CASSLVILGTSEQYF. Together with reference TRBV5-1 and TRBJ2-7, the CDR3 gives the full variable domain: KAGVTQTPRYLIKTRGQQVTLSCSPISGHRSVSWYQQTPGQGLQFLFEYFSETQRNKGNFPGRFSGRQFSNSRSEMNVSTLELGDSALYLCASSLVILGTSEQYFGPGTRLTVT.

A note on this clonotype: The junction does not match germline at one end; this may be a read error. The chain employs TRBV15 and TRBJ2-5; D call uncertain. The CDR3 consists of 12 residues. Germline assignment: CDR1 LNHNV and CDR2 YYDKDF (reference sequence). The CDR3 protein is CATSRDVYGQYF. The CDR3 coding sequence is TGCGCCACCAGCAGAGACGTGTATGGGCAGTACTTC. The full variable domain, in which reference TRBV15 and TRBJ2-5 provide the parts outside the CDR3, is DAMVIQNPRYQVTQFGKPVTLSCSQTLNHNVMYWYQQKSSQAPKLLFHYYDKDFNNEADTPDNFQSRRPNTSFCFLDIRSPGLGDTAMYLCATSRDVYGQYFGPGTRLLVL.

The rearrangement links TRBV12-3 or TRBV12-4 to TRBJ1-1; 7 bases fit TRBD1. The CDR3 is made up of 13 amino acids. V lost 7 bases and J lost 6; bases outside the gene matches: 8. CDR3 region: CASIPQGIAEAFF. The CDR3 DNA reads TGTGCCAGCATTCCACAGGGGATCGCTGAAGCTTTCTTT.

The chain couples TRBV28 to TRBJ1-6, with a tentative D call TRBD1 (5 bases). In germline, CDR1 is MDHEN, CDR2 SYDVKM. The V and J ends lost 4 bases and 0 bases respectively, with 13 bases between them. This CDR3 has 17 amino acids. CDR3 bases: TGTGCCAGCAGTTCTAGACAGATAAGCTCCTATAATTCACCCCTCCACTTT. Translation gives CASSSRQISSYNSPLHF. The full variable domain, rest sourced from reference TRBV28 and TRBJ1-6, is DVKVTQSSRYLVKRTGEKVFLECVQDMDHENMFWYRQDPGLGLRLIYFSYDVKMKEKGDIPEGYSVSREKKERFSLILESASTNQTSMYLCASSSRQISSYNSPLHFGNGTRLTVT.

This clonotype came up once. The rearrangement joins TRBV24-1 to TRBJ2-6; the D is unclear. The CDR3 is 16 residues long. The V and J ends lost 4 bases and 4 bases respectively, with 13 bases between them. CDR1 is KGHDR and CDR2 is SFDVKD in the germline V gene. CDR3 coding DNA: TGTGCCACCAGTGACCACCGAGGCTCAGGGGCCAACGTCCTGACTTTC. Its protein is CATSDHRGSGANVLTF.

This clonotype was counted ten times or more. The CDR3 protein is CSAEGPQRNEQFF. CDR3 nucleotide sequence: TGCAGCGCAGAAGGGCCACAGAGAAATGAGCAGTTCTTC. The chain joins TRBV29-1 to TRBJ2-1; D not resolved. The germline CDR1 and CDR2 sequences are SQVTM and ANQGSEA. This CDR3 has 13 amino acids. V was cut by 7 bases and J by 7 bases, with 17 bases left in between.

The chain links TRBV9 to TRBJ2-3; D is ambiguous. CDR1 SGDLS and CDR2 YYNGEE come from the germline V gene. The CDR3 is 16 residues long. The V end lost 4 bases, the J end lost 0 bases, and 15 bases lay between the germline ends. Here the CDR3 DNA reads TGTGCCAGCAGCTTCAGTTCCTCGAGGAGCACAGATACGCAGTATTTT. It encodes CASSFSSSRSTDTQYF.

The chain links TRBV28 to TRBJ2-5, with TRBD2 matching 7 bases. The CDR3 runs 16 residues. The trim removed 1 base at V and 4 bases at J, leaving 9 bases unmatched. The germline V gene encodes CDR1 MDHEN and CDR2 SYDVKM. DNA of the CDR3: TGTGCCAGCAGTTTATCGGTATCTGGGAGGGGAGAGACCCAGTACTTC. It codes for CASSLSVSGRGETQYF.

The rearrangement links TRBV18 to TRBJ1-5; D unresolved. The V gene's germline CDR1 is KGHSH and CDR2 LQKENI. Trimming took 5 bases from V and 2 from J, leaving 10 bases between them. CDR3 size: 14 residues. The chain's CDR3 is CASSAGVGNQPQHF. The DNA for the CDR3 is TGTGCCAGCTCAGCCGGCGTAGGCAATCAGCCCCAGCATTTT.